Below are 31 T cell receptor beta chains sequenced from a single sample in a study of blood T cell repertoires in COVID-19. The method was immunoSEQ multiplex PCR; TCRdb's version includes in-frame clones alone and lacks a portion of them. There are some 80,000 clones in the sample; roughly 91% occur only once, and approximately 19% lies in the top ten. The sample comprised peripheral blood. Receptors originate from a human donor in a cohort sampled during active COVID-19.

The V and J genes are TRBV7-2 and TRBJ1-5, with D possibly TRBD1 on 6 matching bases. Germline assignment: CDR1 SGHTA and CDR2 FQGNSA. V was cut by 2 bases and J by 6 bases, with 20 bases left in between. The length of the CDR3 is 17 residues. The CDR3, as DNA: TGTGCCAGCAGCTTAACCTCTCAGGGGCCCCGCGGTCAGCCCCAGCATTTT. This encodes CASSLTSQGPRGQPQHF.

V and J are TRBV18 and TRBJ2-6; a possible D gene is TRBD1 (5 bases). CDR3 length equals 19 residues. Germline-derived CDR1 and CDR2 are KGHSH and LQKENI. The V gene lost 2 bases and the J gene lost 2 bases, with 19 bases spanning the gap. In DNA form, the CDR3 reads TGTGCCAGCTCACCAAGAAACAGGAATCCTGTAGCTGGGGCCAACGTCCTGACTTTC. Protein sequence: CASSPRNRNPVAGANVLTF.

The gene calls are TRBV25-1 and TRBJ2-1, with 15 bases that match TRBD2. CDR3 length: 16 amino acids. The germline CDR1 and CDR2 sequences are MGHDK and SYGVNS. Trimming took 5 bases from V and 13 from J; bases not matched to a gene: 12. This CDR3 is CASSTTGGTSGRTQFF. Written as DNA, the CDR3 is TGTGCCAGCAGTACAACCGGGGGGACTAGCGGGAGGACCCAGTTCTTC.

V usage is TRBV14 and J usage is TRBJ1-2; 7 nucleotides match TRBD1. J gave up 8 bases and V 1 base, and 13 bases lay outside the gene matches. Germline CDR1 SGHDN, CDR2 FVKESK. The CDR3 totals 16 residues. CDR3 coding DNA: TGTGCCAGCAGCCAAGGTGATGGAAAACAGGGGACCGGCTACACCTTC. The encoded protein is CASSQGDGKQGTGYTF.

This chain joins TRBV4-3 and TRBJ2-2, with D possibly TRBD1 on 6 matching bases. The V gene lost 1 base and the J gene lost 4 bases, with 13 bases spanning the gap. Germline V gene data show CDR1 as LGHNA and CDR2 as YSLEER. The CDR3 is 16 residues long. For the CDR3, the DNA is TGCGCCAGCAGCCAAGCTCAGGGGTTGGGCACCGGGGAGCTGTTTTTT. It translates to CASSQAQGLGTGELFF.

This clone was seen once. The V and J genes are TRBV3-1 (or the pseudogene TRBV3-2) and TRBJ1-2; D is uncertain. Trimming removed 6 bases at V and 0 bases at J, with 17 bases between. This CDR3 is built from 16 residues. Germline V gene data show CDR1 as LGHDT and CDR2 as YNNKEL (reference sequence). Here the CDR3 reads CASRKKWSGPNYGYTF. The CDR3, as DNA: TGTGCCAGCAGGAAAAAGTGGTCTGGGCCTAACTATGGCTACACCTTC.

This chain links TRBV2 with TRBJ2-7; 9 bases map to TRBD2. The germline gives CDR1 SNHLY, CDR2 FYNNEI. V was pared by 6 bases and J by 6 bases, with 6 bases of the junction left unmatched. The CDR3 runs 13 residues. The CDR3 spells CASRGTSSAEQYF. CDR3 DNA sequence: TGTGCCAGCAGAGGGACTAGCTCGGCCGAGCAGTACTTC.

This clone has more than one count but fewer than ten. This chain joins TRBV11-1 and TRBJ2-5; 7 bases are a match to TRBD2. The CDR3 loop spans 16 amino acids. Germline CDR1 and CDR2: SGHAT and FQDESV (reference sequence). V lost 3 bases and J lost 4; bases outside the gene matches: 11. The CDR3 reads CASSFSVGGPSETQYF. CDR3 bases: TGTGCCAGCAGCTTCTCAGTGGGAGGGCCATCAGAGACCCAGTACTTC. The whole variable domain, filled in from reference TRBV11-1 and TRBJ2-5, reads EAEVAQSPRYKITEKSQAVAFWCDPISGHATLYWYRQILGQGPELLVQFQDESVVDDSQLPKDRFSAERLKGVDSTLKIQPAELGDSAMYLCASSFSVGGPSETQYFGPGTRLLVL.

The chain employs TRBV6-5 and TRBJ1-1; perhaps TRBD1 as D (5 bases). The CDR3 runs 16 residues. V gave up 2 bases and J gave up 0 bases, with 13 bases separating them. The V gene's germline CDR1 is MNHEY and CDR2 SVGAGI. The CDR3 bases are TGTGCCAGCAGTTACACCCCGACAGAGATGAACACTGAAGCTTTCTTT. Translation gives CASSYTPTEMNTEAFF.

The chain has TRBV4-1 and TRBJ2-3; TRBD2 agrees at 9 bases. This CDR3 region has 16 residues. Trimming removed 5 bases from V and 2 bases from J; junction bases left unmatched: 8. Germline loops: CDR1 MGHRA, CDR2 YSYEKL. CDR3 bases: TGCGCCAGCAGCAAGGGGCTAGCGGGGAACACAGATACGCAGTATTTT. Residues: CASSKGLAGNTDTQYF.

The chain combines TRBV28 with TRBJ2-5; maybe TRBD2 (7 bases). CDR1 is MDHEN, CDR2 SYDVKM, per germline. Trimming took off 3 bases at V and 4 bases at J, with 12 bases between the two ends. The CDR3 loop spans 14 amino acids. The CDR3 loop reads CASSFGGRLETQYF. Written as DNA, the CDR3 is TGTGCCAGCAGTTTCGGGGGGCGCCTAGAGACCCAGTACTTC.

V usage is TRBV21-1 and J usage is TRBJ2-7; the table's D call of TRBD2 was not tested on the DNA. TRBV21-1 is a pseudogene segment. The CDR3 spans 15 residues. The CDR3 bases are TGTGCCAGCAGCAGCCCCCCGGGGTTCACCTACGAGCAGTACTTC. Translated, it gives CASSSPPGFTYEQYF.

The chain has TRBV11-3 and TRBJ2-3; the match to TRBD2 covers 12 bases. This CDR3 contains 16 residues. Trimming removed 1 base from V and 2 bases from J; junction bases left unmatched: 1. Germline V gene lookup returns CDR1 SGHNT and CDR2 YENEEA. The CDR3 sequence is CASSLGTSGNTDTQYF. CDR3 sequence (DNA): TGTGCCAGCAGCTTAGGGACTAGCGGGAACACAGATACGCAGTATTTT.

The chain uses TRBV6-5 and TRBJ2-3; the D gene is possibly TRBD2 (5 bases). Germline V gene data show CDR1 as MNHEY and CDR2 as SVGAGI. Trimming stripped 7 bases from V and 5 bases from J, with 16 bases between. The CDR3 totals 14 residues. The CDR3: CASNRGLAGDTQYF. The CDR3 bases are TGTGCCAGCAACAGAGGGTTAGCAGGAGATACGCAGTATTTT.

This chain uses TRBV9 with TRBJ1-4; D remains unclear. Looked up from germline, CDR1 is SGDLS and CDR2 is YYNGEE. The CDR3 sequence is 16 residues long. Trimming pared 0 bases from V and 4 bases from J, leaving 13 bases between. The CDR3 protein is CASSVGVGSFNEKLFF. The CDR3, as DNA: TGTGCCAGCAGCGTAGGGGTGGGCAGCTTTAATGAAAAACTGTTTTTT.

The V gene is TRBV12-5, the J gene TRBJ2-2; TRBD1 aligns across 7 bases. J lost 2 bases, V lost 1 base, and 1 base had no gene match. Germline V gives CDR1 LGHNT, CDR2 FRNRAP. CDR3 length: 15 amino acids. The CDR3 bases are TGTGCTAGTGGTTTGGGACAGGGAAACACCGGGGAGCTGTTTTTT. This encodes CASGLGQGNTGELFF.

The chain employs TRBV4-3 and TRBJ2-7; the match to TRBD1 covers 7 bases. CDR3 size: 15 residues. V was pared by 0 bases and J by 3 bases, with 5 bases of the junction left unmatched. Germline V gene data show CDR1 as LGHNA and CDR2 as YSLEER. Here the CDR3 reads CASSQDRAGGYEQYF. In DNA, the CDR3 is TGCGCCAGCAGCCAAGATCGGGCAGGGGGCTACGAGCAGTACTTC.

The CDR3 bases are TGTGCCAGCAGCCAAGTAGCACTAGCGGGAGGGAAGGAGCAGTACTTC. Amino acids: CASSQVALAGGKEQYF. The chain combines TRBV4-2 with TRBJ2-7; TRBD2 aligns across 13 bases. This CDR3 region has 16 residues. The V and J ends lost 1 base and 7 bases, in that order; junction bases with no gene match: 7. Germline assignment: CDR1 LGHNA and CDR2 YNFKEQ.

CDR3 nucleotides: TGTGCCAGCAGTGGAGGGTATGGCTACACCTTC. Translating it yields CASSGGYGYTF. This sequence joins TRBV2 and TRBJ1-2; D unresolved. This CDR3 contains 11 residues. From germline, CDR1 is SNHLY and CDR2 FYNNEI. V lost 4 bases to trimming and J lost 5 bases, with 5 bases between them.

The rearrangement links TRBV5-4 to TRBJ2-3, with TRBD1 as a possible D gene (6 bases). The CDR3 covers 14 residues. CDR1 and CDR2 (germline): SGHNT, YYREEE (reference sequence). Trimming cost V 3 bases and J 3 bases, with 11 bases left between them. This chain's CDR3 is CASSWGRGTDTQYF. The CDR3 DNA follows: TGTGCCAGCAGCTGGGGCAGGGGAACAGATACGCAGTATTTT.

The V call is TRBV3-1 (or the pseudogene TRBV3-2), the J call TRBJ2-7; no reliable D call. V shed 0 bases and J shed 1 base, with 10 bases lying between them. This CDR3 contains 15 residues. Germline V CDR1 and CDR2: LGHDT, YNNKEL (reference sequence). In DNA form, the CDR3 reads TGTGCCAGCAGCCAAGAGTTTCGGTTATCCTACGAGCAGTACTTC. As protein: CASSQEFRLSYEQYF.

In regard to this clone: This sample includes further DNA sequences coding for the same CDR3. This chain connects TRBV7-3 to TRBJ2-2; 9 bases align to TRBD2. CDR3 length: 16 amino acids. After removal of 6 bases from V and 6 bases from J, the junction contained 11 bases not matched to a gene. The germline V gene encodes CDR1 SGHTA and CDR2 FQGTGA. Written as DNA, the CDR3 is TGTGCCAGCAGTCGAAGGGGGCGGGAGGGCCCCGGGGAGCTGTTTTTT. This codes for CASSRRGREGPGELFF.

CDR3 sequence: CASSGAETDTQYF. The CDR3 nucleotides read TGTGCCAGCAGCGGGGCGGAGACAGATACGCAGTATTTT. The chain joins TRBV5-4 to TRBJ2-3, with a weak D call TRBD1 (5 bases). The CDR3 spans 13 residues. Trimming took off 4 bases at V and 3 bases at J, with 9 bases between the two ends. Germline values: CDR1 SGHNT, CDR2 YYREEE (reference sequence).

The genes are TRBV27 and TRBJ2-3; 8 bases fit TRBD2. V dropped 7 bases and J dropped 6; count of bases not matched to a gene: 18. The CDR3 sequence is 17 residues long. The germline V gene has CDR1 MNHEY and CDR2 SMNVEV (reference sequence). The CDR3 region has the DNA TGTGCCAGCATTGGGGTAGCGGGGACCCCCTCCGTCGATACGCAGTATTTT. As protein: CASIGVAGTPSVDTQYF.

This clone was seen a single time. The CDR3 bases are TGTGCCAGCAGCTCCTTGGGGGCCGTTGGGGAGCAGTACTTC. Residues: CASSSLGAVGEQYF. The rearrangement links TRBV11-2 to TRBJ2-7, with D possibly being TRBD1 (6 bases). The CDR3 runs to 14 residues. The V gene's germline CDR1 is SGHAT and CDR2 FQNNGV. V lost 4 bases to trimming and J lost 7 bases, with 17 bases between them.

CDR3 in DNA: TGTGCCAGCGGCGGAGCCAGAGCCAAAAACATTCAGTACTTC. It codes for CASGGARAKNIQYF. This sequence joins TRBV28 and TRBJ2-4; no clear D gene. The CDR3 spans 14 residues. Looked up from germline, CDR1 is MDHEN and CDR2 is SYDVKM. Trimming removed 8 bases at V and 0 bases at J, with 11 bases between.

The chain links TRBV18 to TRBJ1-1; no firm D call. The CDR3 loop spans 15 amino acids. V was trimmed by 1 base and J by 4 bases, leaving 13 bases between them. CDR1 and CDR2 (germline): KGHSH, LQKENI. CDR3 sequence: CASSPLPEVTTEAFF. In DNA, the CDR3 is TGTGCCAGCTCACCACTTCCGGAGGTTACCACTGAAGCTTTCTTT.

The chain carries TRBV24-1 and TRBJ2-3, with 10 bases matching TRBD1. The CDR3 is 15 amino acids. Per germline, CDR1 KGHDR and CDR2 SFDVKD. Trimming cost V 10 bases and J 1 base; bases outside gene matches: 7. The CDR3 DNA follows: TGTGCCACTACCGGGACAGGGGTCGGCACAGATACGCAGTATTTT. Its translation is CATTGTGVGTDTQYF.

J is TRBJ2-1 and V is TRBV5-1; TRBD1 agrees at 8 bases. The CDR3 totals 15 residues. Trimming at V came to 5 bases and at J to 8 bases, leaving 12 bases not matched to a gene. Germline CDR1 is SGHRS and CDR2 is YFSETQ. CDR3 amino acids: CASRQSDRVFHEQFF. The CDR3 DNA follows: TGCGCCAGCAGACAATCGGACAGGGTTTTTCATGAGCAGTTCTTC.

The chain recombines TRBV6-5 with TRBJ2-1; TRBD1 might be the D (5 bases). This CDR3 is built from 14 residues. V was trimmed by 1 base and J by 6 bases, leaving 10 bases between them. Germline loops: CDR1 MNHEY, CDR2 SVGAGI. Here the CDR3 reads CASSYFGRVNEQFF. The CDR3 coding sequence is TGTGCCAGCAGTTACTTCGGCAGGGTCAATGAGCAGTTCTTC.

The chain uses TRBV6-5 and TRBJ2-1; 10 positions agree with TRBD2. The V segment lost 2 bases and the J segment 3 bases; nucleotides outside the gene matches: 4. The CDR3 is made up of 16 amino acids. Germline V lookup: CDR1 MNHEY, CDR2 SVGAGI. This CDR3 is CASSYASGGLYNEQFF. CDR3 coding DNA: TGTGCCAGCAGTTACGCTAGCGGGGGACTCTACAATGAGCAGTTCTTC.